The 32 T cell receptor beta chains reported below all come from one sample, sequenced in a study of breast tumors, draining lymph nodes, adjacent tissues. Samples came from axillary lymph nodes draining the breast cancer. TCRdb re-called the multiplex PCR reads with MiXCR, one entry per CDR3 protein. The profile shows under 110,000 distinct CDR3 sequences, 30% of them singletons. The sample taken for sequencing was axillary lymph node tissue. All receptors come from a female donor with breast cancer. Some clones in this sample may be carry-over from other donors' samples.

This clonotype occurred many times. This may arise from a read error, as a much more abundant clone is one base away. V usage is TRBV12-3 or TRBV12-4 and J usage is TRBJ2-5; D not certain. With 6 bases removed from V and 2 bases from J, the gap between germline ends came to 13 bases. This CDR3 has 14 amino acids. The CDR3 here is CASRHGRVQETQYF. For the CDR3, the DNA is TGTGCCAGCAGACACGGACGGGTTCAAGAGACCCAGTACTTC.

This clonotype occurred many times. Given a much more abundant clone one base away, this may be a read error. The rearrangement uses TRBV11-3 and TRBJ2-5; tentatively, D is TRBD1 (6 bases). V lost 5 bases to trimming and J lost 7 bases, with 20 bases between them. This CDR3 region has 15 residues. Germline V gene sequence: CDR1 SGHNT, CDR2 YENEEA. The CDR3 sequence is CASSQAQGSEGTQYF. The CDR3 DNA is TGTGCCAGCAGCCAAGCACAGGGCTCTGAAGGGACCCAGTACTTC.

The chain combines TRBV29-1 with TRBJ2-2; D possibly corresponds to TRBD1 (5 bases). The CDR3 loop spans 16 amino acids. Germline CDR1 SQVTM, CDR2 ANQGSEA. The V gene lost 8 bases and the J gene lost 3 bases, with 22 bases spanning the gap. The CDR3 reads CSLLAGFGYYTGELFF. The CDR3 DNA follows: TGCAGCTTACTGGCAGGGTTCGGTTATTACACCGGGGAGCTGTTTTTT.

This clonotype was picked up many times. This sequence joins TRBV7-2 and TRBJ2-7, with a possible D match to TRBD2 (5 bases). Germline V gene lookup returns CDR1 SGHTA and CDR2 FQGNSA. V lost 0 bases, J lost 2 bases, and 8 bases lay in between. The length of the CDR3 is 14 residues. In DNA, the CDR3 is TGTGCCAGCAGCTTAGCGGACGGGGCCTACGAGCAGTACTTC. Its protein is CASSLADGAYEQYF.

The chain employs TRBV15 and TRBJ1-5; D not certain. The germline V gene has CDR1 LNHNV and CDR2 YYDKDF (reference sequence). Trimming took 6 bases from V and 4 from J, leaving 7 bases between them. This CDR3 comprises 12 residues. The CDR3 sequence: CATRRKNQPQHF. CDR3 coding DNA: TGTGCCACCAGAAGAAAAAATCAGCCCCAGCATTTT.

J is TRBJ2-5 and V is TRBV7-3; a possible D gene is TRBD2 (5 bases). The germline CDR1 and CDR2 sequences are SGHTA and FQGTGA. V was pared by 2 bases and J by 4 bases, with 11 bases between. This CDR3 is built from 14 residues. CDR3 in amino acids: CASSLEYAGETQYF. Here the CDR3 DNA reads TGTGCCAGCAGCTTAGAATATGCGGGAGAGACCCAGTACTTC.

Ten or more counts support this clonotype. V is TRBV7-9 and J is TRBJ1-6; D is undetermined. Germline V gene sequence: CDR1 SEHNR, CDR2 FQNEAQ (reference sequence). This CDR3 spans 17 amino acids. V shed 7 bases and J shed 0 bases, with 16 bases lying between them. CDR3 sequence reads: CASTNSYTSSYNSPLHF. The CDR3 DNA is TGTGCCAGCACCAATTCCTATACTAGCTCCTATAATTCACCCCTCCACTTT.

This clonotype was recorded many times. This sequence joins TRBV6-6 and TRBJ1-5; a possible D gene is TRBD1 (6 bases). Germline V gene sequence: CDR1 MNHNY, CDR2 SVGAGI (reference sequence). V gave up 4 bases and J gave up 7 bases, with 17 bases separating them. This CDR3 contains 15 residues. CDR3 in amino acids: CASSLAGGGRQPQHF. CDR3 in DNA: TGTGCCAGCAGTTTGGCGGGCGGGGGGCGGCAGCCCCAGCATTTT.

The table lists this clonotype with many counts. The chain has TRBV5-1 and TRBJ2-2; D uncertain. Germline lookup yields CDR1 SGHRS and CDR2 YFSETQ. The CDR3 contains 13 residues. Deletions cut 2 bases from V and 3 bases from J, with 5 bases between. The CDR3 loop is CASSFGYTGELFF. CDR3 nucleotide sequence: TGCGCCAGCAGCTTCGGATACACCGGGGAGCTGTTTTTT.

About this clonotype: As the CDR3 is not closed by the conserved phenylalanine or tryptophan, this likely results from a read error. The chain is built from TRBV2 and TRBJ2-5; D assignment may be TRBD1 or TRBD2 (5 bases each). The germline gives CDR1 SNHLY, CDR2 FYNNEI. This CDR3 is built from 16 residues. V was clipped by 5 bases and J by 2 bases, with 18 bases between them. The CDR3 nucleotides are TGTGCCAGCAGTCTCCTCCGGGATAGGGGACAAGAGACCCAGTACTAC. Residues: CASSLLRDRGQETQYY.

This clonotype came up many times. The rearrangement uses TRBV5-1 and TRBJ2-5; 12 bases align to TRBD2. Germline CDR1 SGHRS, CDR2 YFSETQ. This CDR3 has 15 residues. Trimming cost V 5 bases and J 5 bases; bases outside gene matches: 7. This chain's CDR3 is CASRPLAGGLETQYF. The CDR3 nucleotides are TGCGCCAGCAGGCCCCTAGCGGGAGGGCTGGAGACCCAGTACTTC.

This clonotype has a count of ten or more. V usage is TRBV30 and J usage is TRBJ1-2; D possibly corresponds to TRBD1 (5 bases). The CDR3 extends over 13 amino acids. V lost 2 bases and J 4 bases, leaving 11 bases between the germline ends. The germline V gene has CDR1 GTSNPN and CDR2 SVGIG (reference sequence). This chain's CDR3 is CAWSWDGPYGYTF. CDR3 in DNA: TGTGCCTGGAGTTGGGACGGGCCCTATGGCTACACCTTC.

Worth noting for this clonotype: This sequence may be a read error, since a much larger clone differs from it by one base. The CDR3 does not close with the conserved phenylalanine or tryptophan, likely indicating a read error. The rearrangement links TRBV19 to TRBJ2-5; tentatively, D is TRBD1 (6 bases). Germline V gives CDR1 LNHDA, CDR2 SQIVND (reference sequence). Between the trimmed V and J ends, which lost 2 bases and 2 bases, there was a span of 15 bases. This CDR3 is 16 amino acids long. The CDR3, as DNA: TGTGCCAGTAGTATAAGCGGCGTGAGGGGGCAAGAGACCCAGTACTCC. Translating it yields CASSISGVRGQETQYS.

As for this clonotype: A read error is possible here, since a much larger clone lies one base away. This sequence joins TRBV20-1 and TRBJ2-7; a weak D match, TRBD2 (6 bases). V lost 3 bases and J 9 bases, leaving 21 bases between the germline ends. The CDR3 extends over 14 amino acids. The V gene's germline CDR1 is DFQATT and CDR2 SNEGSKA (reference sequence). CDR3 in DNA: TGCAGTGCTAGTCGGAGCGGGCCCTCCTCCGGGCAGTACTTC. Translation: CSASRSGPSSGQYF.

A note on this clonotype: The DNA is omitted, as the CDR3 cannot be located on it reliably, and the CDR3 follows TCRdb's listing. The chain is built from TRBV7-3 and TRBJ1-5. Germline V gene data show CDR1 as SGHTA and CDR2 as FQGTGA. The CDR3 is 18 residues long, ends included. This CDR3 reads CASSHQLRAVLRAGHQHF.

A note on this clonotype: One end of the junction fails to match germline, which may point to a read error. This CDR3 is CASGVAGEVNSPLHF. CDR3 nucleotide sequence: TGCGCCAGCGGCGTGGCGGGGGAGGTTAATTCACCTCTCCACTTT. The V gene is TRBV5-1, the J gene TRBJ1-6; possibly TRBD1 for D (5 bases). Germline V CDR1 and CDR2: SGHRS, YFSETQ. CDR3 length: 15 residues.

This clonotype was observed many times. This chain joins TRBV6-5 and TRBJ2-7, with 8 nucleotides matching TRBD2. The germline gives CDR1 MNHEY, CDR2 SVGAGI. With 5 bases clipped from V and 2 bases from J, the junction kept 8 bases outside the gene matches. The CDR3 is 15 residues long. In DNA form, the CDR3 reads TGTGCCAGCAGTCCACGGGGGGGAAACCCCTACGAGCAGTACTTC. Its protein product is CASSPRGGNPYEQYF.

This clonotype was seen repeatedly, ten times or more. This chain links TRBV11-3 with TRBJ2-3; D is tentatively TRBD1 or TRBD2 (5 bases each). Looked up from germline, CDR1 is SGHNT and CDR2 is YENEEA. This CDR3 has 14 residues. Trimming shortened V by 1 base and J by 5 bases, and 10 bases separated the two germline ends. CDR3 nucleotide sequence: TGTGCCAGCAGCTTAGCGGGGCGCGGAGATACGCAGTATTTT. Amino acids: CASSLAGRGDTQYF.

This clonotype was counted at least ten times. A much larger clone lies one base from this, so it may be a read error. V usage is TRBV20-1 and J usage is TRBJ2-7; D ambiguous. This CDR3 comprises 11 residues. Germline CDR1 DFQATT, CDR2 SNEGSKA (reference sequence). Here the CDR3 reads CSALSSYEQSF. The CDR3 bases are TGCAGTGCACTGTCGTCCTACGAGCAGTCCTTC.

The CDR3 nucleotides read TGCAGTGCTAGGGGGGGGGACCTCACTTACAATGAGCAGTTCTTC. Its translation: CSARGGDLTYNEQFF. This chain joins TRBV20-1 and TRBJ2-1; 7 nucleotides match TRBD2. This CDR3 contains 15 residues. Trimming at V came to 3 bases and at J to 4 bases, leaving 9 bases not matched to a gene. Germline-derived CDR1 and CDR2 are DFQATT and SNEGSKA (reference sequence).

This clonotype was detected ten times or more. The chain joins TRBV20-1 to TRBJ1-6; D may be TRBD1 (6 bases). Trimming removed 3 bases from V and 11 bases from J, with 14 bases in between. This CDR3 contains 13 residues. Germline CDR1 and CDR2: DFQATT and SNEGSKA (reference sequence). The CDR3 loop is CSASRGPGTPLHF. The CDR3 region has the DNA TGCAGTGCTAGCAGGGGACCGGGGACACCCCTCCACTTT.

This clonotype appeared many times. The chain links TRBV24-1 to TRBJ2-7; a weak D match, TRBD2 (5 bases). V gave up 5 bases and J gave up 5 bases, with 12 bases separating them. The germline CDR1 and CDR2 sequences are KGHDR and SFDVKD. The CDR3 consists of 13 residues. The CDR3 region is CATSAPGWNEQYF. Here the CDR3 DNA reads TGTGCCACCAGTGCACCGGGATGGAACGAGCAGTACTTC.

About this clonotype itself: No conserved phenylalanine or tryptophan is present at the end of the CDR3, so a read error is the likely explanation. This sequence joins TRBV6-4 and TRBJ1-3; weak D call: TRBD1 (6 bases). Germline V CDR1 and CDR2: MRHNA, SNTAGT. The CDR3 is made up of 15 amino acids. Trimming took off 5 bases at V and 3 bases at J, with 14 bases between the two ends. CDR3 protein: CASSYQGPGGNTIYY. DNA for the CDR3: TGTGCCAGCAGTTACCAGGGGCCAGGTGGAAACACCATATATTAT.

The chain recombines TRBV4-3 with TRBJ1-1; no reliable D call. Germline V gives CDR1 LGHNA, CDR2 YSLEER. The CDR3 extends over 13 amino acids. V gave up 4 bases and J gave up 1 base, with 7 bases separating them. CDR3: CASSPYKNTEAFF. The CDR3 nucleotides read TGCGCCAGCAGCCCCTACAAGAACACTGAAGCTTTCTTT.

This chain uses TRBV20-1 with TRBJ2-3; 9 nucleotides line up with TRBD2. The CDR3 is made up of 15 amino acids. Trimming removed 2 bases from V and 1 base from J; junction bases left unmatched: 4. Germline V gene sequence: CDR1 DFQATT, CDR2 SNEGSKA (reference sequence). This CDR3 is CSARSASGGTDTQYF. The CDR3 coding sequence is TGCAGTGCTAGATCGGCTAGCGGGGGCACAGATACGCAGTATTTT.

In its sample, this clonotype was seen many times. The chain carries TRBV7-8 and TRBJ2-7; D unresolved. Between the trimmed V and J ends, which lost 6 bases and 2 bases, there was a span of 11 bases. Germline V gene sequence: CDR1 SGHVS, CDR2 FQNEAQ. This CDR3 is built from 13 residues. The CDR3: CASRNPGPYEQYF. The CDR3 coding sequence is TGTGCCAGCAGAAACCCCGGGCCCTACGAGCAGTACTTC.

This clonotype was observed many times. The chain couples TRBV19 to TRBJ2-1; D possibly corresponds to TRBD2 (5 bases). The CDR3 is made up of 15 amino acids. Germline loops: CDR1 LNHDA, CDR2 SQIVND (reference sequence). V dropped 5 bases and J dropped 0 bases, with 11 bases sitting between them. CDR3 sequence reads: CASSVSVSSYNEQFF. DNA of the CDR3: TGTGCCAGTAGTGTTAGCGTTAGCTCCTACAATGAGCAGTTCTTC.

This clonotype was counted many times. The chain is built from TRBV20-1 and TRBJ2-5, with D tentatively TRBD1 or TRBD2 (5 bases each). Germline V CDR1 and CDR2: DFQATT, SNEGSKA (reference sequence). The V and J ends lost 5 bases and 4 bases respectively, with 11 bases between them. This CDR3 has 12 amino acids. CDR3: CSARGTSETQYF. Here the CDR3 DNA reads TGCAGTGCTCGAGGGACGTCAGAGACCCAGTACTTC.

This clonotype came up many times. The V gene is TRBV6-4, the J gene TRBJ2-1; D may be TRBD1 or TRBD2 (5 bases each). In germline, CDR1 is MRHNA, CDR2 SNTAGT. V lost 3 bases to trimming and J lost 9 bases, with 12 bases between them. The CDR3 length is 13 residues. The CDR3 nucleotides read TGTGCCAGCAGTGAAGGGGCTAGCCTTGAGCAGTTCTTC. Encoded protein: CASSEGASLEQFF.

As concerns this clonotype: This could be a read error, since a much larger clone is one nucleotide away. The chain couples TRBV20-1 to TRBJ2-7; 8 bases are a match to TRBD2. J was trimmed by 7 bases and V by 5 bases; bases with no gene match: 13. Germline CDR1 reads DFQATT; CDR2 reads SNEGSKA (reference sequence). This CDR3 is 14 amino acids long. The CDR3 DNA sequence: TGCAGTGCTGATAAGCGGGAGAGATGCGAGGAGCAGTACTTC. It translates to CSADKRERCEEQYF.

This clonotype has at least ten counts. The V and J genes are TRBV2 and TRBJ2-2; D may be TRBD1 (6 bases). Trimming took 7 bases from V and 2 from J, leaving 11 bases between them. Germline assignment: CDR1 SNHLY and CDR2 FYNNEI. The CDR3 spans 14 residues. For the CDR3, the DNA is TGTGCCAGCAATTCGGGACAAAACACCGGGGAGCTGTTTTTT. It specifies CASNSGQNTGELFF.

This clonotype showed up many times. The rearrangement joins TRBV14 to TRBJ2-7; TRBD2 might be the D (5 bases). V dropped 1 base and J dropped 2 bases, with 27 bases sitting between them. Germline V gene lookup returns CDR1 SGHDN and CDR2 FVKESK. The CDR3 runs to 20 residues. CDR3 nucleotide sequence: TGTGCCAGCAGCCAAGGATTAGGCGAGTCAGCGGCCCCCAACCCCTACGAGCAGTACTTC. It is translated as CASSQGLGESAAPNPYEQYF.